This TCR beta chain was obtained from a study of cytomegalovirus exposure and HLA in healthy donors. Points from the study as a whole: When analyzed later, the rates of TCR association showed variation by HLA locus, with DRB1 the most and HLA-C the fewest. The authors excluded some V segments, including TRBV6-2 and TRBV6-3, as indistinguishable.

Primers included in the PCR were 60 Vbeta and 13 Jbeta primers. Assay: immunoSEQ multiplex PCR; the TCRdb copy retains only in-frame clones and omits some. The data show 150,000 to 190,000 clones, 80% to 90% seen once. A word on this clone: Its antigen is as yet unknown.

Germline V gene data show CDR1 as MNHEY and CDR2 as SMNVEV (reference sequence). V shed 2 bases and J 0 bases; nucleotides not matched to a gene: 9. This CDR3 spans 19 amino acids. In nominal health when sampled, donors likely had unrecorded immune exposures nonetheless. This clonotype was sampled from a woman between 18 and 30 years old in good health and CMV-seronegative. Sequenced material: PBMCs. The rearrangement links TRBV27 to TRBJ2-3, with TRBD2 matching over 12 bases. The CDR3 region has the DNA TGTGCCAGCAGTTTACTAGCGGGAGGGCCGGAAGCTAGCACAGATACGCAGTATTTT. This gives the protein CASSLLAGGPEASTDTQYF.